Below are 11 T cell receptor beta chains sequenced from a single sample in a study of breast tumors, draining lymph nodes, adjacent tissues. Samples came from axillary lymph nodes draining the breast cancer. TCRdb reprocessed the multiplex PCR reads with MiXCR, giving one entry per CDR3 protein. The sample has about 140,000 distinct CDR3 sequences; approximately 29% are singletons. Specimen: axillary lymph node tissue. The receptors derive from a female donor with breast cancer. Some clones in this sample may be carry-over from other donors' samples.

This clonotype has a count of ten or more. The CDR3 DNA sequence: TGTGCCAGCAGTTACCAGCCCCTGAAAGCTCCCTATGGCTACACCTTC. It yields the protein CASSYQPLKAPYGYTF. The rearrangement uses TRBV6-5 and TRBJ1-2; no reliable D call. The CDR3 spans 16 residues. Trimming cost V 2 bases and J 4 bases, with 17 bases left between them. The germline V gene has CDR1 MNHEY and CDR2 SVGAGI.

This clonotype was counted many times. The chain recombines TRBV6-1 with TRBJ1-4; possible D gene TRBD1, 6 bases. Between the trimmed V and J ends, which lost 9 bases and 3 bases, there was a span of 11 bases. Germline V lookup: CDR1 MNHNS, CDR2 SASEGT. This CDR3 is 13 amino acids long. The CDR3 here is CASNRVPNEKLFF. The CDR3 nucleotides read TGTGCCAGTAACAGGGTTCCTAATGAAAAACTGTTTTTT.

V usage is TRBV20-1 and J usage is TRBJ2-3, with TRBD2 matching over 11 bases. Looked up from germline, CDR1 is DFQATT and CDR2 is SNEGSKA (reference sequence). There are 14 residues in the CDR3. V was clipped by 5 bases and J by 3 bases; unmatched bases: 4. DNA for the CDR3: TGCAGTGCTTCTAGCGGGGGGAGAACAGATACGCAGTATTTT. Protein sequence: CSASSGGRTDTQYF.

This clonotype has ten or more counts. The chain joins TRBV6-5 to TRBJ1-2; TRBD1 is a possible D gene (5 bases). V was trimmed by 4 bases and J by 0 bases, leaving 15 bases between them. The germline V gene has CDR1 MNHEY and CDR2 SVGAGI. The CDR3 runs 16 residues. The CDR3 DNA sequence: TGTGCCAGCAGTTGGGGGGGGGGTGGCTCTAACTATGGCTACACCTTC. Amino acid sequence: CASSWGGGGSNYGYTF.

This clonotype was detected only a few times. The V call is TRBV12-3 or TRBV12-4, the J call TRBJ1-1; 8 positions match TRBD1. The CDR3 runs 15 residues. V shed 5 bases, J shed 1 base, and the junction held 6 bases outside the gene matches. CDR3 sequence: CASSAPGTGNTEAFF. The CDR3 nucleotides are TGTGCCAGCAGTGCCCCCGGGACAGGGAACACTGAAGCTTTCTTT.

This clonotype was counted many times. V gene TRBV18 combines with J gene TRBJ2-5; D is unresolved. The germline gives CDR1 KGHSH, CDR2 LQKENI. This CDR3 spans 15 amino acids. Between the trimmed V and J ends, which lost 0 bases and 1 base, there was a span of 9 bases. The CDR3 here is CASSPPTISQETQYF. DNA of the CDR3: TGTGCCAGCTCACCACCAACGATAAGCCAAGAGACCCAGTACTTC.

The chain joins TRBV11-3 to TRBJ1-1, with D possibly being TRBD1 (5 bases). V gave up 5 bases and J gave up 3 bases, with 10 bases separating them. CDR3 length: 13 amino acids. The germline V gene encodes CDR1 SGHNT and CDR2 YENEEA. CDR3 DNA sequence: TGTGCCAGCAGCCGACAGAGGGACACTGAAGCTTTCTTT. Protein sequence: CASSRQRDTEAFF.

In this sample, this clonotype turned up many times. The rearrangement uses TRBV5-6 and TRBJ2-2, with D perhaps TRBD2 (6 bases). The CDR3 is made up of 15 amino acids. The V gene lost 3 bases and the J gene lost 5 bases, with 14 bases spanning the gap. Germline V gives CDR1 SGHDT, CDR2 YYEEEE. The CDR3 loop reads CASSWAVGGTGELFF. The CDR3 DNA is TGTGCCAGCAGCTGGGCGGTCGGAGGGACCGGGGAGCTGTTTTTT.

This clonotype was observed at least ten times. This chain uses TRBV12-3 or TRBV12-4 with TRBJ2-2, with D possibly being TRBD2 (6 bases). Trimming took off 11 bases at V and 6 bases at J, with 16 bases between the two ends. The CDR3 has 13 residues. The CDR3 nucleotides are TGTGCCGCCAGGAGGGGCAGCCCCGGGGAGCTGTTTTTT. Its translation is CAARRGSPGELFF.

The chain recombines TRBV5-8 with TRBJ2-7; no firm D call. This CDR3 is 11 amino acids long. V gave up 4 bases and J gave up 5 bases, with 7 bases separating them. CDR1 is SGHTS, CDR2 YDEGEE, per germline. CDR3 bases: TGTGCCAGCAGCCTTCGAAACGAGCAGTACTTC. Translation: CASSLRNEQYF.

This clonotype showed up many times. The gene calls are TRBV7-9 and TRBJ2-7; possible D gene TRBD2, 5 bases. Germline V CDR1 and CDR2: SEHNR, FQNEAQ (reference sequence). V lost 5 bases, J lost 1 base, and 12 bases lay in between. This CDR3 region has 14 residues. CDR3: CASSLDGLSYEQYF. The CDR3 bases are TGTGCCAGCAGCCTGGACGGACTTTCCTACGAGCAGTACTTC.